This TCR beta chain was recovered during a study of identical twins. From the 5' RACE reads, TCRdb called clonotypes with MiXCR, one entry per CDR3 protein. The sample carries 450,000 or so distinct CDR3 sequences, 20% to 25% recorded once. General study findings and limits: In zero-insertion analyses, partial confounding could arise from invariant MAIT and iNKT cells.

Each donor (without exception) was a healthy Caucasian. Of note for this clonotype: Its antigen is not identified.

Germline V lookup: CDR1 DFQATT, CDR2 SNEGSKA (reference sequence). The length of the CDR3 is 16 residues. Trimming removed 1 base from V and 3 bases from J; junction bases left unmatched: 5. These data were also filed under a second study, of T cells expressing NK-cell markers.

The TCR sequence derives from a woman aged 18-29 years in good health. V and J are TRBV20-1 and TRBJ2-6; TRBD2 aligns across 8 bases. Sequenced: CD4+ T cells sorted from blood. This chain's CDR3 is CSARAGGSDGANVLTF. Written as DNA, the CDR3 is TGCAGTGCTAGAGCGGGGGGGTCGGATGGGGCCAACGTCCTGACTTTC.